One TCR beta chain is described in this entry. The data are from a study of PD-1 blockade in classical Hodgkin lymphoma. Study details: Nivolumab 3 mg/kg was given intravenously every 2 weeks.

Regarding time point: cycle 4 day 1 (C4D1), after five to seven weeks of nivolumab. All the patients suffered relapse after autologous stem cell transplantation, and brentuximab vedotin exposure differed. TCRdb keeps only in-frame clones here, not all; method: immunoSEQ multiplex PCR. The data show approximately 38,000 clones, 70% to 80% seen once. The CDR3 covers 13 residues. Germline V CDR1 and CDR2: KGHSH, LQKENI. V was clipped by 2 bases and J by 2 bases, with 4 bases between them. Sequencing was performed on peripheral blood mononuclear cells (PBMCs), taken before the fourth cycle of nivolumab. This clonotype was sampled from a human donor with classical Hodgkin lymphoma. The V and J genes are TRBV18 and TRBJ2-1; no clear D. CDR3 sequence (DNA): TGTGCCAGCTCACCAATCCCCTACAATGAGCAGTTCTTC. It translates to CASSPIPYNEQFF.